This TCR beta chain was captured by sequencing in a study of T cell repertoires in cytomegalovirus infection. Study overall: CMV epitopes that were recently identified and HLA-C-restricted were used alongside well-studied HLA-B-restricted ones. Evidence of both CMV infection and a matching HLA type came from public TCR beta signatures. Study observations and caveats: Carriage of CMV together with the relevant HLA was identifiable through cumulative public TCR beta family frequency.

As concerns this clonotype: No antigen is known for it.

V lost 0 bases and J 6 bases, leaving 5 bases between the germline ends. The CDR3 is 12 amino acids. CDR1 MNHNY and CDR2 SVGAGI come from the germline V gene (reference sequence). Each CDR3 protein is one row after TCRdb ran MiXCR on the reads. The profile shows about 480,000 distinct CDR3 sequences, 33% of them singletons. This material consisted of cultured PBMCs, taken from culture after CMV antigen stimulation. The receptor was derived from a human donor in good health (CMV status not recorded). Some clones in this sample may be carry-over from other donors' samples. The rearrangement links TRBV6-6 to TRBJ1-1, with unresolved D. The CDR3 coding sequence is TGTGCCAGCAGTTACTCGGAACCTGAAGCTTTCTTT. It specifies CASSYSEPEAFF.